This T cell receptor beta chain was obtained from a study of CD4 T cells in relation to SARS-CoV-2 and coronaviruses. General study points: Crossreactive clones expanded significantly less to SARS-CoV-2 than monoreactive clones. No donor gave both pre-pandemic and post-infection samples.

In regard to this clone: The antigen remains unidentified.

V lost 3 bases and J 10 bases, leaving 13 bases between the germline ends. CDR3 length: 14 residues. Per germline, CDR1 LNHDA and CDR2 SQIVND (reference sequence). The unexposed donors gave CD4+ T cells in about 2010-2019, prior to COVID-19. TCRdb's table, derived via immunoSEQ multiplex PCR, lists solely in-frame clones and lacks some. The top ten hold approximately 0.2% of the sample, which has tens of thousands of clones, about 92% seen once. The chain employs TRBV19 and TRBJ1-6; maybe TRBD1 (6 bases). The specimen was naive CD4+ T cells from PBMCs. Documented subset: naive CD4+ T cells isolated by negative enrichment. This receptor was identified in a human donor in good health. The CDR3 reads CASSMDSAQSPLHF. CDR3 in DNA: TGTGCCAGTAGTATGGACAGTGCCCAGTCACCCCTCCACTTT.